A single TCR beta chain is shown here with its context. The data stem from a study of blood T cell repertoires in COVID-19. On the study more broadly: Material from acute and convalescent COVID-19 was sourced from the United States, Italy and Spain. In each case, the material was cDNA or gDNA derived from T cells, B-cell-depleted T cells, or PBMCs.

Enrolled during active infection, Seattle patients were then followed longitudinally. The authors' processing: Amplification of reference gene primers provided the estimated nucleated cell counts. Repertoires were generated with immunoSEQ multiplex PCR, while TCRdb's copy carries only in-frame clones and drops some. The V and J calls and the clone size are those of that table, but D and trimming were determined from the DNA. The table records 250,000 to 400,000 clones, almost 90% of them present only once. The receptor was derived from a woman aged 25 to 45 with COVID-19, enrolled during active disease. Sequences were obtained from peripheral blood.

The CDR3 DNA follows: TGTGCCTGCAAACAGGGGTTGGTCTATGGCTACACCTTC. Protein sequence: CACKQGLVYGYTF. The chain couples TRBV6-5 to TRBJ1-2; 7 positions agree with TRBD1. Germline values: CDR1 MNHEY, CDR2 SVGAGI. V was clipped by 11 bases and J by 4 bases; unmatched bases: 10. The CDR3 length is 13 residues.